What follows are 25 T cell receptor beta chains derived from one specimen sequenced in a study of T cell clones after liver transplantation. Assay: immunoSEQ multiplex PCR; the TCRdb copy retains only in-frame clones and omits some. Of around 100,000 clones in the sample, under 90% were seen once. The source was CD4+ T cells from blood, collected around 49 months after liver transplant. Every receptor here comes from a human patient who received a liver transplant. The T cells may partly be graft donor cells.

This clone was counted a few times. This chain links TRBV18 with TRBJ2-7; the D is unclear. Trimming took off 5 bases at V and 0 bases at J, with 5 bases between the two ends. Germline CDR1 reads KGHSH; CDR2 reads LQKENI. The CDR3 is made up of 12 amino acids. Here the CDR3 DNA reads TGTGCCAGCTCATCCGTCTCCTACGAGCAGTACTTC. Its translation is CASSSVSYEQYF.

This clone was seen a few times. CDR3 loop: CASSENRENYGYTF. The DNA of the CDR3 is TGTGCCAGTAGTGAAAACAGGGAGAACTATGGCTACACCTTC. The rearrangement joins TRBV19 to TRBJ1-2; possible D gene TRBD1, 6 bases. The CDR3 is made up of 14 amino acids. V was trimmed by 5 bases and J by 2 bases, leaving 12 bases between them. Looked up from germline, CDR1 is LNHDA and CDR2 is SQIVND (reference sequence).

This chain uses TRBV6-1 with TRBJ2-5; perhaps TRBD1 as D (5 bases). Germline V CDR1 and CDR2: MNHNS, SASEGT. The V end was cut by 7 bases, the J end by 5 bases, with 11 bases between. This CDR3 is built from 12 residues. Written as DNA, the CDR3 is TGTGCCAGCACCCCGACAGCCGAGACCCAGTACTTC. Residues: CASTPTAETQYF.

This sequence joins TRBV15 and TRBJ2-1; D may be TRBD2 (6 bases). V lost 3 bases and J lost 8, with 17 bases in between. This CDR3 has 15 amino acids. The germline CDR1 and CDR2 sequences are LNHNV and YYDKDF (reference sequence). CDR3: CATSSQRRGYDEQFF. The CDR3, as DNA: TGTGCCACCAGCAGTCAAAGACGGGGGTATGATGAGCAGTTCTTC. Full variable domain (remainder filled in from reference TRBV15 and TRBJ2-1): DAMVIQNPRYQVTQFGKPVTLSCSQTLNHNVMYWYQQKSSQAPKLLFHYYDKDFNNEADTPDNFQSRRPNTSFCFLDIRSPGLGDTAMYLCATSSQRRGYDEQFFGPGTRLTVL.

CDR3 sequence: CASRSGDGLAAYNEQFF. The CDR3 DNA sequence: TGTGCCAGCAGGTCAGGGGATGGACTAGCGGCTTACAATGAGCAGTTCTTC. The V gene is TRBV28, the J gene TRBJ2-1; 10 nucleotides line up with TRBD2. Per the germline V gene, CDR1 is MDHEN and CDR2 is SYDVKM. Trimming at V came to 6 bases and at J to 4 bases, leaving 12 bases not matched to a gene. The CDR3 runs 17 residues.

V usage is TRBV6-1 and J usage is TRBJ2-5, with 8 nucleotides matching TRBD2. The junction had 12 bases not matched to a gene; V was cut back by 8 bases and J by 4 bases. Germline values: CDR1 MNHNS, CDR2 SASEGT. This CDR3 is 15 amino acids long. CDR3 loop: CASSPGGGLLETQYF. The CDR3 DNA reads TGTGCCAGCTCCCCCGGGGGGGGGCTGTTAGAGACCCAGTACTTC.

V gene TRBV5-1 combines with J gene TRBJ2-3; the D gene is possibly TRBD1 (6 bases). Germline V gene lookup returns CDR1 SGHRS and CDR2 YFSETQ. Trimming took 3 bases from V and 2 from J, leaving 19 bases between them. The CDR3 has 17 residues. The CDR3: CASSSLGRTASTDTQYF. The CDR3 DNA is TGCGCCAGCAGCTCCCTCGGACGGACAGCTTCCACAGATACGCAGTATTTT. The whole variable domain, filled in from reference TRBV5-1 and TRBJ2-3, reads KAGVTQTPRYLIKTRGQQVTLSCSPISGHRSVSWYQQTPGQGLQFLFEYFSETQRNKGNFPGRFSGRQFSNSRSEMNVSTLELGDSALYLCASSSLGRTASTDTQYFGPGTRLTVL.

A single count supports this clone. The gene calls are TRBV28 and TRBJ2-1; 11 nucleotides agree with TRBD2. Germline V gives CDR1 MDHEN, CDR2 SYDVKM. V dropped 3 bases and J dropped 14; count of bases not matched to a gene: 0. This CDR3 spans 11 amino acids. CDR3 in DNA: TGTGCCAGCAGTTTGGGACTAGCGGAGTTCTTC. Translation gives CASSLGLAEFF.

The gene calls are TRBV9 and TRBJ2-7; 8 bases line up with TRBD2. The germline V gene has CDR1 SGDLS and CDR2 YYNGEE. This CDR3 is 15 amino acids long. The junction had 7 bases not matched to a gene; V was cut back by 4 bases and J by 1 base. CDR3 nucleotide sequence: TGTGCCAGCAGCCGAAGCGGGAGTGAGTCCTACGAGCAGTACTTC. Its protein product is CASSRSGSESYEQYF.

V and J are TRBV18 and TRBJ2-7; TRBD1 agrees at 9 bases. CDR1 KGHSH and CDR2 LQKENI come from the germline V gene. The CDR3 extends over 15 amino acids. J gave up 3 bases and V 1 base, and 4 bases lay outside the gene matches. CDR3 in amino acids: CASSPQGTGLYEQYF. DNA for the CDR3: TGTGCCAGCTCACCACAGGGGACAGGGCTCTACGAGCAGTACTTC.

This clone has a single count. CDR3 protein: CAISGGQGADEQYF. Written as DNA, the CDR3 is TGTGCCATCAGTGGGGGACAGGGGGCCGACGAGCAGTACTTC. The genes are TRBV10-3 and TRBJ2-7, with 12 nucleotides matching TRBD1. Germline V gives CDR1 ENHRY, CDR2 SYGVKD. The CDR3 extends over 14 amino acids. The junction had 3 bases not matched to a gene; V was cut back by 4 bases and J by 5 bases.

CDR3 nucleotide sequence: TGTGCCAGTAGTAACAGGGCAGGGTATGAAAAACTGTTTTTT. Protein: CASSNRAGYEKLFF. This chain uses TRBV19 with TRBJ1-4; the D gene is possibly TRBD1 (6 bases). The germline V and J ends were trimmed by 4 bases and 6 bases, with 12 bases remaining between them. The CDR3 extends over 14 amino acids. Germline loops: CDR1 LNHDA, CDR2 SQIVND (reference sequence).

The chain joins TRBV7-3 to TRBJ2-7, with unresolved D. The CDR3 consists of 15 residues. CDR1 SGHTA and CDR2 FQGTGA come from the germline V gene. The ends were cut back, 4 bases at V and 0 bases at J, with 13 bases in the middle. The CDR3: CASSYGPGLSYEQYF. In DNA, the CDR3 is TGTGCCAGCAGCTACGGGCCCGGCCTCTCCTACGAGCAGTACTTC.

The chain carries TRBV5-1 and TRBJ1-1, with 12 bases lining up with TRBD1. Trimming at V came to 4 bases and at J to 3 bases, leaving 7 bases not matched to a gene. CDR1 and CDR2 from the germline V gene are SGHRS and YFSETQ. The CDR3 sequence is 16 residues long. CDR3 in DNA: TGCGCCAGCAGCCCCCGGGACAGGGGGCTCGACACTGAAGCTTTCTTT. This gives the protein CASSPRDRGLDTEAFF.

This chain links TRBV11-2 with TRBJ2-1, with D maybe TRBD2 (5 bases). Looked up from germline, CDR1 is SGHAT and CDR2 is FQNNGV. The CDR3 consists of 13 residues. Trimming took 3 bases from V and 5 from J, leaving 8 bases between them. CDR3 loop: CASSFGADNEQFF. The CDR3 DNA sequence: TGTGCCAGCAGCTTTGGAGCGGACAATGAGCAGTTCTTC.

The chain combines TRBV7-3 with TRBJ2-2, with D perhaps TRBD1 (5 bases). Looked up from germline, CDR1 is SGHTA and CDR2 is FQGTGA. Trimming removed 0 bases from V and 3 bases from J, with 8 bases in between. This CDR3 region has 15 residues. The CDR3 DNA reads as TGTGCCAGCAGCTTAACGTCAGGGTACACCGGGGAGCTGTTTTTT. Translation gives CASSLTSGYTGELFF.

V and J are TRBV5-4 and TRBJ2-1, with TRBD2 matching over 9 bases. Germline V CDR1 and CDR2: SGHNT, YYREEE (reference sequence). Trimming at V came to 4 bases and at J to 4 bases, leaving 6 bases not matched to a gene. The CDR3 contains 15 residues. The CDR3, as DNA: TGTGCCAGCAGCCTTAGCGGGGGTAATTACAATGAGCAGTTCTTC. Encoded protein: CASSLSGGNYNEQFF.

The rearrangement joins TRBV30 to TRBJ2-4; 14 nucleotides match TRBD2. The V gene's germline CDR1 is GTSNPN and CDR2 SVGIG (reference sequence). Trimming removed 3 bases from V and 8 bases from J; junction bases left unmatched: 9. CDR3 length: 16 residues. The CDR3 DNA reads TGTGCCTGGAGCTGGGGACTAGCGGGAGCTGGGGACATTCAGTACTTC. Translation gives CAWSWGLAGAGDIQYF.

The CDR3 DNA is TGCAGCTTCAGACTAGCGGAGACCCAGTACTTC. Its protein is CSFRLAETQYF. The gene calls are TRBV29-1 and TRBJ2-5, with 8 bases fitting TRBD2. The CDR3 spans 11 residues. Looked up from germline, CDR1 is SQVTM and CDR2 is ANQGSEA. Trimming took 8 bases from V and 5 from J; bases not matched to a gene: 4.

This clone was seen a single time. The chain uses TRBV9 and TRBJ2-5; 7 bases map to TRBD1. V trimming: 3 bases; J trimming: 0 bases; junction bases outside the gene matches: 5. This CDR3 is 15 amino acids long. Germline V gene data show CDR1 as SGDLS and CDR2 as YYNGEE. The CDR3 DNA follows: TGTGCCAGCAGCGCCGACGGGACAGACCAAGAGACCCAGTACTTC. Its translation: CASSADGTDQETQYF.

The rearrangement links TRBV9 to TRBJ1-1; 7 nucleotides match TRBD1. Trimming at V came to 4 bases and at J to 1 base, leaving 4 bases not matched to a gene. The V gene's germline CDR1 is SGDLS and CDR2 YYNGEE. This CDR3 has 14 amino acids. The CDR3 DNA is TGTGCCAGCAGCCTACGGACAGGGAACACTGAAGCTTTCTTT. The encoded protein is CASSLRTGNTEAFF.

The chain couples TRBV7-3 to TRBJ2-2; 10 bases fit TRBD2. Germline assignment: CDR1 SGHTA and CDR2 FQGTGA. There are 16 residues in the CDR3. Losses at the gene ends were 4 bases for V and 4 bases for J; bases not matched to a gene: 6. The CDR3 DNA reads as TGTGCCAGCAGCTCGGGGACTAGCGCGAGCACCGGGGAGCTGTTTTTT. Protein: CASSSGTSASTGELFF.

The V call is TRBV4-3, the J call TRBJ1-4; D is uncertain. Germline loops: CDR1 LGHNA, CDR2 YSLEER. The CDR3 has 16 residues. Trimming stripped 4 bases from V and 0 bases from J, with 12 bases between. CDR3 in amino acids: CASSPVHLATNEKLFF. The CDR3, as DNA: TGCGCCAGCAGCCCAGTCCACCTTGCAACTAATGAAAAACTGTTTTTT.

The V and J genes are TRBV5-1 and TRBJ1-5; D possibly corresponds to TRBD1 (6 bases). The CDR3 runs to 14 residues. CDR1 and CDR2 from the germline V gene are SGHRS and YFSETQ. V gave up 2 bases and J gave up 6 bases, with 12 bases separating them. Here the CDR3 reads CASSFGGAGQPQHF. Written as DNA, the CDR3 is TGCGCCAGCAGCTTCGGGGGGGCGGGTCAGCCCCAGCATTTT.

The chain carries TRBV9 and TRBJ2-2; 7 nucleotides agree with TRBD1. The germline gives CDR1 SGDLS, CDR2 YYNGEE. V lost 4 bases to trimming and J lost 6 bases; unmatched junction nucleotides: 9. The CDR3 has 15 amino acids. CDR3 residues: CASSRNDRAPGELFF. The CDR3 nucleotides read TGTGCCAGCAGCCGAAACGACAGGGCACCCGGGGAGCTGTTTTTT.